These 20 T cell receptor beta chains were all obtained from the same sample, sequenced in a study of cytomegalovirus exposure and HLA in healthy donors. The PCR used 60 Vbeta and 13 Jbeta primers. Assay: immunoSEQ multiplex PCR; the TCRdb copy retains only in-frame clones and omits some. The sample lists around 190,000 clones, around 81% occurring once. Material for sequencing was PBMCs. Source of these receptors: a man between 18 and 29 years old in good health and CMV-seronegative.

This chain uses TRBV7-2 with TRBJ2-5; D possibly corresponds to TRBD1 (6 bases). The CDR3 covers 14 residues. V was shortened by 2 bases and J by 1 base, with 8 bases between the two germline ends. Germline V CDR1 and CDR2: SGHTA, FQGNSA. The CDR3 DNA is TGTGCCAGCAGCTTAACGACAGGCCAAGAGACCCAGTACTTC. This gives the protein CASSLTTGQETQYF.

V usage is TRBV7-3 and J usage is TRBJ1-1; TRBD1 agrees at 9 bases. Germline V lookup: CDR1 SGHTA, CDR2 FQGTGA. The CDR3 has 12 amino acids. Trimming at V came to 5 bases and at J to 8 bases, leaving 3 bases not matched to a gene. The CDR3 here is CASSPGQGEAFF. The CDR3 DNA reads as TGTGCCAGCAGCCCGGGACAGGGCGAAGCTTTCTTT.

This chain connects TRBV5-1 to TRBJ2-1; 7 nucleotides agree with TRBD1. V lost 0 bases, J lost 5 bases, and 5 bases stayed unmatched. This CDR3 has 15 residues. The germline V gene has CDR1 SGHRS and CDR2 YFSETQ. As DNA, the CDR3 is TGCGCCAGCAGCTTGGTGACAGGGCTTAACAATGAGCAGTTCTTC. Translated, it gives CASSLVTGLNNEQFF.

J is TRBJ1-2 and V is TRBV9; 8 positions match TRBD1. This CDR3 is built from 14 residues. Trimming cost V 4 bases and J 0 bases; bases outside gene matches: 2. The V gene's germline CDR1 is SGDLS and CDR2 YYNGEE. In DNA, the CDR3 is TGTGCCAGCAGCCTACAGGGGGCTAACTATGGCTACACCTTC. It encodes CASSLQGANYGYTF.

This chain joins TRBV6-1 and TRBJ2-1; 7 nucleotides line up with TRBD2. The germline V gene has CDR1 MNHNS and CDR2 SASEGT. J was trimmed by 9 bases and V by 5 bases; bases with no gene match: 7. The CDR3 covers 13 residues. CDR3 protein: CASSRDYLSEQFF. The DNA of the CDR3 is TGTGCCAGCAGTCGGGACTACCTCAGTGAGCAGTTCTTC.

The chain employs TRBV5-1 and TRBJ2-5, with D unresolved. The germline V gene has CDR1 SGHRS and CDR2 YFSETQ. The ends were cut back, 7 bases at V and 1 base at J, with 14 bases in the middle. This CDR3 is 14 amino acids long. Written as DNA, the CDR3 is TGCGCCAGCTCCCCCTCCGGAGCCCAAGAGACCCAGTACTTC. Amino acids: CASSPSGAQETQYF.

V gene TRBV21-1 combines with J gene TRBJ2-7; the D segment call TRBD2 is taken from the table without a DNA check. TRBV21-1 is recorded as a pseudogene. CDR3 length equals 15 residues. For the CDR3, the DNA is TGTGCCAGCAGCAAAGGGGACTATAGGAAATCCGAGCAGTACTTC. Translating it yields CASSKGDYRKSEQYF.

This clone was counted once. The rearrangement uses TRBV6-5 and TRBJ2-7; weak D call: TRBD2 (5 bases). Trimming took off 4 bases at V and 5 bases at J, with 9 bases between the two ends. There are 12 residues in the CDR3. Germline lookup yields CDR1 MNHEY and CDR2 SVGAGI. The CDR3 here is CASSSWTHEQYF. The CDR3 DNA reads TGTGCCAGCAGTTCGTGGACTCACGAGCAGTACTTC.

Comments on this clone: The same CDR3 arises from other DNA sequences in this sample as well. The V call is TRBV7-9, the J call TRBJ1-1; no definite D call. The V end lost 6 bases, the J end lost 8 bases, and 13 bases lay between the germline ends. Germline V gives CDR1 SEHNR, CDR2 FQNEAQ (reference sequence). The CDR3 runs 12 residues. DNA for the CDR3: TGTGCCAGCAGATTTGGGCCAGACGAAGCTTTCTTT. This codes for CASRFGPDEAFF.

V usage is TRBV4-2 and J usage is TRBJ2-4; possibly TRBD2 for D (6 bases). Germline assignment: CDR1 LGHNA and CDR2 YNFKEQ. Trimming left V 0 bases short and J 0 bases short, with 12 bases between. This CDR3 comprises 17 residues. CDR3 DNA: TGTGCCAGCAGCCAAGAAAGGCGGGGACTAGCCAAAAACATTCAGTACTTC. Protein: CASSQERRGLAKNIQYF.

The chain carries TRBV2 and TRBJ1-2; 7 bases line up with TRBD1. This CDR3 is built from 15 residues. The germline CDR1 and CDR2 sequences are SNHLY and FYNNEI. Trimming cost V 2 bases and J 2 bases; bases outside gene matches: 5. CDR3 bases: TGTGCCAGCAGTGAATCAGTGACAGGGAACTATGGCTACACCTTC. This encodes CASSESVTGNYGYTF.

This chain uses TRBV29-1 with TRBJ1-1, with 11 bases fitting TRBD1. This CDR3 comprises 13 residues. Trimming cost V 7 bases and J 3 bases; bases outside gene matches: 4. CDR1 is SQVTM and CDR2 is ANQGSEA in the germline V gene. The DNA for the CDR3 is TGCAGCGCCGGGACAGGGGGTGACACTGAAGCTTTCTTT. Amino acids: CSAGTGGDTEAFF.

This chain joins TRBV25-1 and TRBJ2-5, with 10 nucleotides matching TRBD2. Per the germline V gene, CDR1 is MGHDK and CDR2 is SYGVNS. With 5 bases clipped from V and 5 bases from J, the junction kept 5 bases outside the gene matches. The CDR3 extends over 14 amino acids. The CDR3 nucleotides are TGTGCCAGCAGTTTATCTAGCGGGGGTGAGACCCAGTACTTC. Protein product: CASSLSSGGETQYF. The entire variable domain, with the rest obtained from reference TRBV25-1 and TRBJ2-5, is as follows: EADIYQTPRYLVIGTGKKITLECSQTMGHDKMYWYQQDPGMELHLIHYSYGVNSTEKGDLSSESTVSRIRTEHFPLTLESARPSHTSQYLCASSLSSGGETQYFGPGTRLLVL.

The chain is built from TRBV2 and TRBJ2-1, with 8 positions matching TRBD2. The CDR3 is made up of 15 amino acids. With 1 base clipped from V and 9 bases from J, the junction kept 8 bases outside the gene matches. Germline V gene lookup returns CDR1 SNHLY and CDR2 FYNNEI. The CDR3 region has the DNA TGTGCCAGCAGTGAAGGAGGCGGGAGGTGGGCTGAGCAGTTCTTC. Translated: CASSEGGGRWAEQFF. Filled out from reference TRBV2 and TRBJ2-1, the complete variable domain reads EPEVTQTPSHQVTQMGQEVILRCVPISNHLYFYWYRQILGQKVEFLVSFYNNEISEKSEIFDDQFSVERPDGSNFTLKIRSTKLEDSAMYFCASSEGGGRWAEQFFGPGTRLTVL.

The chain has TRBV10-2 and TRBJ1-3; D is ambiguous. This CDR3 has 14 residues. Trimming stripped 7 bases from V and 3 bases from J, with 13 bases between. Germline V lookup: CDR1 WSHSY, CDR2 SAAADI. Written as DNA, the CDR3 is TGCGCCAGCAAAGTAGCGCCCCTTGGAAACACCATATATTTT. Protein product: CASKVAPLGNTIYF.

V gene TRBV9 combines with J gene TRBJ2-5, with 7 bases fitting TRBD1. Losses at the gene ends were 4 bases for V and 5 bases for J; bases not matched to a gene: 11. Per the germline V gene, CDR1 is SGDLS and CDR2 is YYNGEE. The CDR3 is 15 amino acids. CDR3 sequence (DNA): TGTGCCAGCAGCTCTCGACAGGGAATGTTGGAGACCCAGTACTTC. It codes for CASSSRQGMLETQYF.

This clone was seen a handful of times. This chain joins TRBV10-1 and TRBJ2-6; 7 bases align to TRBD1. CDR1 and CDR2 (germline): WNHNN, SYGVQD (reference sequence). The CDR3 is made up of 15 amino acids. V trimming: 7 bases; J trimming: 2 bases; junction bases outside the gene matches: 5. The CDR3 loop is CASTNDRAGANVLTF. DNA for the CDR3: TGCGCCAGCACTAACGACAGGGCTGGGGCCAACGTCCTGACTTTC.

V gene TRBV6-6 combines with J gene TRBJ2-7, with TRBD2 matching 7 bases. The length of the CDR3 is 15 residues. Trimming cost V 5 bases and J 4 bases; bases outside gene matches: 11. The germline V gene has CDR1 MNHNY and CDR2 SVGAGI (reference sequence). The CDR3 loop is CASSPGRGREYEQYF. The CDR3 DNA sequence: TGTGCCAGCAGTCCAGGGAGGGGACGAGAATACGAGCAGTACTTC.

The CDR3 sequence is CSVERLAGTSEQYF. Here the CDR3 DNA reads TGCAGCGTTGAAAGACTAGCGGGAACTTCCGAGCAGTACTTC. The V gene is TRBV29-1, the J gene TRBJ2-5; TRBD2 matches 11 bases. The J call may be wrong; the DNA end is better matched by TRBJ2-7. The germline V gene encodes CDR1 SQVTM and CDR2 ANQGSEA. The CDR3 length is 14 residues.

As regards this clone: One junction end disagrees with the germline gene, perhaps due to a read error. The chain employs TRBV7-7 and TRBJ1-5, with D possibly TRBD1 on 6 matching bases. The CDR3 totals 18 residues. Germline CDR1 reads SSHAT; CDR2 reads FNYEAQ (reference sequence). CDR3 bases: TGTGCTAGCAGCTTAGGCCCGTTGCCGGGGGGCGACAGGCGGCCCCAGCATTTT. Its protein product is CASSLGPLPGGDRRPQHF.